A selection of T cell receptor beta chains follows, all from one sample in a study of blood T cell repertoires in COVID-19. Clones were read by immunoSEQ multiplex PCR, and TCRdb kept only the in-frame ones, dropping some. This repertoire shows roughly 700,000 clones, more than 80% found once; its top ten account for more than 0.25%. The sequenced sample was peripheral blood. The receptors stem from a woman in her late teens or twenties with acute or convalescent COVID-19. Both conserved end residues are part of each CDR3. The D gene is left open where the match is weak. The listing skips clone size in some rows; elsewhere it reads once, few, many or a size class.

clone_size	v_call	d_call	j_call	cdr3_nt	cdr3_aa
NA	TRBV4-1	NA	TRBJ2-7	TGCGCCAGCAGCCAGTGGACTGAAATTAGCTACGAGCAGTACTTC	CASSQWTEISYEQYF
NA	TRBV7-2	NA	TRBJ1-5	TGTGCCAGCAGCTTAACGCCTAGGACAGTTAATGGGCCCCAGCATTTT	CASSLTPRTVNGPQHF
NA	TRBV5-5	NA	TRBJ1-6	TGTGCCAGCAGCTTGTTGCAGGGTATGAATTCACCCCTCCACTTT	CASSLLQGMNSPLHF
NA	TRBV10-3	NA	TRBJ2-6	TGTGCCATCAGCGCACGGACTGGCGTGAGCTCTGGGGCCAACGTCCTGACTTTC	CAISARTGVSSGANVLTF
NA	TRBV29-1	TRBD1	TRBJ2-1	TGCAGCGCACCCAAACCGGGACAGGGCTACAATGAGCAGTTCTTC	CSAPKPGQGYNEQFF
NA	TRBV7-2	TRBD1	TRBJ1-2	TGTGCCAGCAGCTTAGGCCAAGGACAGGCCGGTGGGTATGGCTACACCTTC	CASSLGQGQAGGYGYTF
NA	TRBV6-5	TRBD1	TRBJ1-1	TGTGCCAGCAGTTCACAGGGGCTAGAAGCTTTCTTT	CASSSQGLEAFF
NA	TRBV7-9	NA	TRBJ2-6	TGTGCCAGCAGCCCAGGGCCCGCTGGGGCCAACGTCCTGACTTTC	CASSPGPAGANVLTF
once	TRBV5-6	NA	TRBJ1-1	TGTGCCAGCAGCTACCGGTTATTTGAAGCTTTCTTT	CASSYRLFEAFF
NA	TRBV5-1	TRBD1	TRBJ2-1	TGCGCCAGCAGCCAAGGGGGCGACGAGCAGTTCTTC	CASSQGGDEQFF
NA	TRBV5-1	TRBD2	TRBJ2-1	TGCGCCAGCACCCACGGGACTAGCGGGCCCCTTTACAATGAGCAGTTCTTC	CASTHGTSGPLYNEQFF
NA	TRBV19	NA	TRBJ1-4	TGTGCCAGTAGTATGGTGGGGACACTTAATGAAAAACTGTTTTTT	CASSMVGTLNEKLFF
NA	TRBV10-3	NA	TRBJ1-4	TGTGCCATCAGTGATTTCCCGGGTGAAAAACTGTTTTTT	CAISDFPGEKLFF
NA	TRBV9	NA	TRBJ1-2	TGTGCCAGCAGTACCGGGGGGGCGAGCTATGGCTACACCTTC	CASSTGGASYGYTF
NA	TRBV15	NA	TRBJ1-1	TGTGCCACCAGCAGCAGAGTGGGGGTGTTTTTAGGTGGAGGGAACAGGTCGAACACTGAAGCTTTCTTT	CATSSRVGVFLGGGNRSNTEAFF
NA	TRBV5-1	NA	TRBJ1-1	TGCGCCAGCAGCGTGACAGGAGCTAACACTGAAGCTTTCTTT	CASSVTGANTEAFF
NA	TRBV12-3/TRBV12-4	NA	TRBJ2-7	TGTGCCAGCGCGTCAGGGCTTTCCTACGAGCAGTACTTC	CASASGLSYEQYF
NA	TRBV4-3	NA	TRBJ2-7	TGCGCCAGCAGCCAATCGGACGTCCAGAGGGGGGAGCAGTACTTC	CASSQSDVQRGEQYF
once	TRBV21-1	NA	TRBJ1-5	TGTGCCAGCAGCAACCAGGGGGCCCTCCCCAAGTCCAATCAGCCCCAGCATTTT	CASSNQGALPKSNQPQHF
NA	TRBV27	NA	TRBJ1-1	TGTGCCAGCAGTCCCCCAAGCCTAGGGAACACTGAAGCTTTCTTT	CASSPPSLGNTEAFF
NA	TRBV19	NA	TRBJ1-2	TGTGCCAGTAAATCCCTCGACAGTCCCTATGGCTACACCTTC	CASKSLDSPYGYTF
NA	TRBV18	NA	TRBJ1-1	TGTGCCAGCTCACCACCGCAACAGGGTGGGACTGAAGCTTTCTTT	CASSPPQQGGTEAFF
NA	TRBV24-1	NA	TRBJ2-1	TGTGCCACCAGTGATCTACAGGGTAAGGACTACAATGAGCAGTTCTTC	CATSDLQGKDYNEQFF
NA	TRBV14	NA	TRBJ1-2	TGTGCCAGCAGCCAAGGAGCTAACTATGGCTACACCTTC	CASSQGANYGYTF
NA	TRBV5-1	NA	TRBJ1-2	TGCGCCAGCAGCTTGGGACACGGGGATAACTATGGCTACACCTTC	CASSLGHGDNYGYTF
NA	TRBV6-2/TRBV6-3	TRBD1	TRBJ2-7	TGTGCCAGCAGTTACACTCCTGAGGGACAGGGTCGTTACGAGCAGTACTTC	CASSYTPEGQGRYEQYF
NA	TRBV10-3	TRBD1	TRBJ2-4	TGTGCCACCGGACAGGAACTGAACATTCAGTACTTC	CATGQELNIQYF
NA	TRBV4-1	TRBD1	TRBJ2-7	TGCGCCAGCAGCCAAGGTGGGACAGGGTTTTACGAGCAGTACTTC	CASSQGGTGFYEQYF
NA	TRBV2	NA	TRBJ1-1	TGTGCCAGCAGACAGGAGAACACTGAAGCTTTCTTT	CASRQENTEAFF
few	TRBV29-1	TRBD2	TRBJ2-7	TGCAGCGTTGAAGACGGGGGGAGCTACGAGCAGTACTTC	CSVEDGGSYEQYF
NA	TRBV5-6	NA	TRBJ1-6	TGTGCCAGCAGCTTGGAGCAGGGGACAAATTCACCCCTCCACTTT	CASSLEQGTNSPLHF
NA	TRBV27	NA	TRBJ1-6	TGTGCCAGCAGTCAAAGGCCCCCCGGGAGAAATTCACCCCTCCACTTT	CASSQRPPGRNSPLHF
NA	TRBV5-4	NA	TRBJ1-2	TGTGCCAGCAGCTCCGACGGGAACTATGGCTACACCTTC	CASSSDGNYGYTF
NA	TRBV29-1	TRBD1	TRBJ2-7	TGCAGCGTTGCCCCTAGACAGGGCACCTACGAGCAGTACTTC	CSVAPRQGTYEQYF
NA	TRBV5-4	TRBD1	TRBJ1-2	TGTGCCAGCAGCCACAGCCGGGACAGGGTATGGAGTGGCTACACCTTC	CASSHSRDRVWSGYTF
NA	TRBV7-2	TRBD2	TRBJ2-3	TGTGCCAGCAGCTTAACTAGCGGGGGGGCAGATACGCAGTATTTT	CASSLTSGGADTQYF
NA	TRBV6-2/TRBV6-3	NA	TRBJ2-1	TGTGCCAGCAGTCTAGCTTTGGGAACTGAGCAGTTCTTC	CASSLALGTEQFF
NA	TRBV27	TRBD2	TRBJ2-3	TGTGCCAGCAGTCTCCGACTAGCCTGGGGCACAGATACGCAGTATTTT	CASSLRLAWGTDTQYF
NA	TRBV5-1	TRBD1	TRBJ2-7	TGCGCCAGCAGCTTGGAAGGGACAGGTTTCTACGAGCAGTACTTC	CASSLEGTGFYEQYF
NA	TRBV7-2	TRBD2	TRBJ2-1	TGTGCCAGCACCTTTCTAGCGGGGGCCTACAATGAGCAGTTCTTC	CASTFLAGAYNEQFF
NA	TRBV6-6	NA	TRBJ2-1	TGTGCCAGCAGTTCCTCCGGAAGGGGCAATGAGCAGTTCTTC	CASSSSGRGNEQFF
NA	TRBV12-3/TRBV12-4	TRBD1	TRBJ1-1	TGTGCCGCAAGGAACAGGGGAGCCACTGAAGCTTTCTTT	CAARNRGATEAFF
NA	TRBV5-5	TRBD1	TRBJ1-2	TGTGCCAGCAGCTCGCGCGACAGGGATTACTATGGCTACACCTTC	CASSSRDRDYYGYTF
NA	TRBV7-8	TRBD1	TRBJ1-2	TGTGCCAGCAGCCCGCGAGTGTCGAGGGGGCGAAACCTATATGGCTACACCTTC	CASSPRVSRGRNLYGYTF
NA	TRBV7-8	TRBD1	TRBJ2-7	TGTGCCAGCAGCCTAACGGTCTCACAGGGGGAGCAGTACTTC	CASSLTVSQGEQYF